A single sample is the source of the 21 T cell receptor beta chains below, sequenced in a study of OX40 agonist ivuxolimab in advanced cancers. Here immunoSEQ multiplex PCR was the method, and the copy in TCRdb shows in-frame clones only, minus some. The table lists some 83,000 clones, more than 85% of them singletons. The source was CD4+ or CD8+ T cells sorted from blood, collected in a trial of the OX40 agonist ivuxolimab. All receptors derive from an adult with an advanced solid tumor such as melanoma, head and neck, liver or kidney cancer.

The CDR3 DNA reads TGTGCCAGCAGTTCGTGGGAACAAGAGACCCAGTACTTC. As protein: CASSSWEQETQYF. The chain is built from TRBV6-9 and TRBJ2-5; D is unclear. The CDR3 spans 13 residues. V was trimmed by 4 bases and J by 2 bases, leaving 8 bases between them. The germline V gene has CDR1 MNHGY and CDR2 SVAAGI.

V is TRBV28 and J is TRBJ1-2; 10 positions match TRBD1. CDR1 is MDHEN, CDR2 SYDVKM, per germline. V lost 5 bases, J lost 5 bases, and 2 bases stayed unmatched. This CDR3 spans 13 amino acids. In DNA, the CDR3 is TGTGCCAGCAGTCGGACAGGGGGATATGGCTACACCTTC. This codes for CASSRTGGYGYTF.

This rearrangement joins TRBV28 to TRBJ2-2; D is ambiguous. V was pared by 6 bases and J by 4 bases, with 9 bases between. The CDR3 has 13 residues. Germline V gives CDR1 MDHEN, CDR2 SYDVKM. The CDR3 region is CASRSSVTGELFF. The CDR3 DNA sequence: TGTGCCAGCAGGTCAAGCGTCACCGGGGAGCTGTTTTTT.

The rearrangement joins TRBV2 to TRBJ2-5; D remains unclear. Germline values: CDR1 SNHLY, CDR2 FYNNEI. CDR3 length equals 12 residues. Trimming shortened V by 10 bases and J by 0 bases, and 9 bases separated the two germline ends. The CDR3 DNA reads as TGTGCCATAGGAGTAAACCAAGAGACCCAGTACTTC. It encodes CAIGVNQETQYF.

V usage is TRBV15 and J usage is TRBJ2-7; D remains ambiguous. The germline gives CDR1 LNHNV, CDR2 YYDKDF (reference sequence). V was shortened by 1 base and J by 7 bases, with 11 bases between the two germline ends. The CDR3 contains 13 residues. In nucleotides, the CDR3 is TGTGCCACCAGCAGAGGTCCCTCAGAGGAGCAGTACTTC. Its translation: CATSRGPSEEQYF.

The chain has TRBV28 and TRBJ1-4; D possibly corresponds to TRBD1 (5 bases). Germline CDR1 and CDR2: MDHEN and SYDVKM. Trimming took off 5 bases at V and 5 bases at J, with 15 bases between the two ends. This CDR3 is built from 15 residues. CDR3 protein: CASSPTGPPNEKLFF. CDR3 in DNA: TGTGCCAGCAGTCCCACGGGGCCACCAAATGAAAAACTGTTTTTT.

The chain carries TRBV6-5 and TRBJ1-2; TRBD1 matches 9 bases. V lost 3 bases, J lost 4 bases, and 6 bases stayed unmatched. The CDR3 covers 15 residues. CDR1 and CDR2 (germline): MNHEY, SVGAGI. The CDR3, as DNA: TGTGCCAGCAGTTATGAGGGGACAGGGACCTATGGCTACACCTTC. Amino acid sequence: CASSYEGTGTYGYTF.

The chain links TRBV14 to TRBJ2-3; perhaps TRBD2 as D (6 bases). This CDR3 comprises 15 residues. V was pared by 5 bases and J by 6 bases, with 18 bases between. The germline gives CDR1 SGHDN, CDR2 FVKESK. DNA for the CDR3: TGTGCCAGCAGCAAGGCGTCCGGGAGCCGGGATACGCAGTATTTT. Encoded protein: CASSKASGSRDTQYF.

The gene calls are TRBV19 and TRBJ1-1; no clear D. This CDR3 contains 14 residues. Germline CDR1 LNHDA, CDR2 SQIVND (reference sequence). Trimming took off 5 bases at V and 5 bases at J, with 15 bases between the two ends. The CDR3 spells CASSARARRTEAFF. The CDR3 DNA reads as TGTGCCAGTAGTGCAAGAGCCCGTCGGACTGAAGCTTTCTTT. The variable domain in full, completed from reference TRBV19 and TRBJ1-1, reads DGGITQSPKYLFRKEGQNVTLSCEQNLNHDAMYWYRQDPGQGLRLIYYSQIVNDFQKGDIAEGYSVSREKKESFPLTVTSAQKNPTAFYLCASSARARRTEAFFGQGTRLTVV.

V is TRBV5-1 and J is TRBJ2-3; 10 positions match TRBD1. The CDR3 is 15 amino acids. With 5 bases clipped from V and 5 bases from J, the junction kept 8 bases outside the gene matches. Per the germline V gene, CDR1 is SGHRS and CDR2 is YFSETQ. The CDR3: CASRYGTGAQDTQYF. CDR3 DNA: TGCGCCAGCAGGTACGGGACAGGGGCGCAAGATACGCAGTATTTT. The full variable domain, its missing parts supplied by reference TRBV5-1 and TRBJ2-3, is KAGVTQTPRYLIKTRGQQVTLSCSPISGHRSVSWYQQTPGQGLQFLFEYFSETQRNKGNFPGRFSGRQFSNSRSEMNVSTLELGDSALYLCASRYGTGAQDTQYFGPGTRLTVL.

The CDR3 region is CASRPTGTLGNTIYF. CDR3 in DNA: TGTGCCAGCAGACCCACAGGGACGTTAGGAAACACCATATATTTT. V usage is TRBV6-6 and J usage is TRBJ1-3; possible D gene TRBD1, 6 bases. The V and J ends lost 6 bases and 4 bases respectively, with 16 bases between them. Per the germline V gene, CDR1 is MNHNY and CDR2 is SVGAGI (reference sequence). The CDR3 has 15 amino acids.

The rearrangement uses TRBV5-1 and TRBJ2-1; D is uncertain. The germline CDR1 and CDR2 sequences are SGHRS and YFSETQ. The CDR3 is 14 amino acids. V lost 4 bases, J lost 3 bases, and 11 bases lay in between. The CDR3 reads CASSRNAGYNEQFF. The CDR3 DNA reads as TGCGCCAGCAGCCGGAATGCCGGCTACAATGAGCAGTTCTTC.

This chain uses TRBV6-1 with TRBJ2-6; the D call may be TRBD1 or TRBD2 (6 bases each). Trimming cost V 1 base and J 1 base, with 17 bases left between them. Germline V lookup: CDR1 MNHNS, CDR2 SASEGT. The CDR3 sequence is 19 residues long. CDR3 bases: TGTGCCAGCAGTGAAGAAGGGGGGACACAAATTTCTGGGGCCAACGTCCTGACTTTC. This encodes CASSEEGGTQISGANVLTF.

Here the CDR3 reads CASKEGARYGYTF. CDR3 nucleotide sequence: TGTGCCAGCAAAGAGGGGGCTCGCTATGGCTACACCTTC. The chain combines TRBV28 with TRBJ1-2; 7 bases are a match to TRBD1. The V gene end was trimmed by 7 bases and the J gene end by 4 bases; junction bases not matched to a gene: 6. CDR1 MDHEN and CDR2 SYDVKM come from the germline V gene. The CDR3 covers 13 residues.

The rearrangement uses TRBV5-1 and TRBJ1-1; D is perhaps TRBD1 (5 bases). Between the trimmed V and J ends, which lost 2 bases and 6 bases, there was a span of 14 bases. This CDR3 contains 14 residues. Per germline, CDR1 SGHRS and CDR2 YFSETQ. CDR3 in DNA: TGCGCCAGCAGCTTCCAGGGCGGGGGTGCTGAAGCTTTCTTT. It encodes CASSFQGGGAEAFF.

This chain connects TRBV5-1 to TRBJ1-4; 11 positions agree with TRBD1. Per germline, CDR1 SGHRS and CDR2 YFSETQ. The CDR3 totals 16 residues. V gave up 0 bases and J gave up 6 bases; unmatched junction bases: 4. CDR3 residues: CASSLAGQGADEKLFF. The CDR3 region has the DNA TGCGCCAGCAGCTTGGCCGGACAGGGGGCGGATGAAAAACTGTTTTTT.

The chain joins TRBV6-5 to TRBJ1-2; 8 bases line up with TRBD1. Germline V lookup: CDR1 MNHEY, CDR2 SVGAGI. V was pared by 8 bases and J by 4 bases, with 3 bases of the junction left unmatched. The CDR3 is made up of 12 amino acids. This CDR3 reads CASHRGGYGYTF. Here the CDR3 DNA reads TGTGCCAGCCACAGGGGGGGCTATGGCTACACCTTC.

The V call is TRBV28, the J call TRBJ2-6; D gene unclear. Per the germline V gene, CDR1 is MDHEN and CDR2 is SYDVKM. This CDR3 has 16 amino acids. Trimming removed 6 bases from V and 0 bases from J, with 12 bases in between. Here the CDR3 DNA reads TGTGCCAGCAGGTCGTGGGCTTACTCTGGGGCCAACGTCCTGACTTTC. Translation gives CASRSWAYSGANVLTF.

The gene calls are TRBV6-6 and TRBJ2-7; 9 bases fit TRBD2. The CDR3 extends over 16 amino acids. With V trimmed by 0 bases and J by 3 bases, 6 bases remained unmatched. Looked up from germline, CDR1 is MNHNY and CDR2 is SVGAGI (reference sequence). CDR3 coding DNA: TGTGCCAGCAGTTACTCGTTGCGGGGGGGATACTACGAGCAGTACTTC. Encoded protein: CASSYSLRGGYYEQYF.

The chain has TRBV5-1 and TRBJ1-2; maybe TRBD1 (6 bases). Germline V gene sequence: CDR1 SGHRS, CDR2 YFSETQ. This CDR3 comprises 14 residues. V was pared by 4 bases and J by 5 bases, with 15 bases between. The CDR3 nucleotides are TGCGCCAGCAGCCTAACTCCAGGGGAGTATGGCTACACCTTC. Translated: CASSLTPGEYGYTF.

The chain couples TRBV12-5 to TRBJ1-1; 11 nucleotides align to TRBD1. J was trimmed by 6 bases and V by 5 bases; bases with no gene match: 8. Germline-derived CDR1 and CDR2 are LGHNT and FRNRAP. This CDR3 region has 15 residues. This CDR3 reads CASGPRGQGVSEAFF. Here the CDR3 DNA reads TGTGCTAGTGGTCCCAGGGGACAGGGGGTATCTGAAGCTTTCTTT.